Presented here are 5 T cell receptor beta chains from one specimen sequenced in a study of blood T cell repertoires in COVID-19. Assay used: immunoSEQ multiplex PCR; TCRdb lists only in-frame clones, some missing. Seen here are around 250,000 clones, around 84% observed once, and the top ten hold about 7.6%. The sequencing sample was made of peripheral blood. The source is a woman in her seventies with active or convalescent COVID-19.

J is TRBJ1-5 and V is TRBV11-2, with D perhaps TRBD1 (6 bases). CDR1 and CDR2 (germline): SGHAT, FQNNGV. The ends were cut back, 5 bases at V and 1 base at J, with 9 bases in the middle. CDR3 size: 14 residues. CDR3 DNA: TGTGCCAGCAGCCCAGGGGACAGCAATCAGCCCCAGCATTTT. Protein: CASSPGDSNQPQHF.

V gene TRBV5-1 combines with J gene TRBJ2-7; 8 positions agree with TRBD2. CDR3 length: 14 residues. Germline V gene data show CDR1 as SGHRS and CDR2 as YFSETQ. Losses at the gene ends were 3 bases for V and 0 bases for J; bases not matched to a gene: 2. Here the CDR3 reads CASSSAGGSYEQYF. Written as DNA, the CDR3 is TGCGCCAGCAGCTCGGCGGGGGGCTCCTACGAGCAGTACTTC.

The V call is TRBV11-2, the J call TRBJ1-2; no clear D. V lost 5 bases, J lost 3 bases, and 10 bases lay in between. The CDR3 spans 13 residues. Looked up from germline, CDR1 is SGHAT and CDR2 is FQNNGV. The CDR3 nucleotides are TGTGCCAGCAGCCCCGCTACCGACTATGGCTACACCTTC. Amino acids: CASSPATDYGYTF.

J is TRBJ1-5 and V is TRBV5-1; TRBD1 matches at 10 bases. J gave up 6 bases and V 2 bases, and 5 bases lay outside the gene matches. Germline V gives CDR1 SGHRS, CDR2 YFSETQ. This CDR3 is built from 15 residues. CDR3 nucleotide sequence: TGCGCCAGCAGCTTCGACAGGGGGCACGGTCAGCCCCAGCATTTT. It is translated as CASSFDRGHGQPQHF.

The chain combines TRBV11-2 with TRBJ2-1, with 7 bases identical to TRBD2. Looked up from germline, CDR1 is SGHAT and CDR2 is FQNNGV. CDR3 length: 11 residues. V lost 4 bases, J lost 11 bases, and 2 bases stayed unmatched. Written as DNA, the CDR3 is TGTGCCAGCAGCTCCGGGACTAAGCAGTTCTTC. Its protein is CASSSGTKQFF.